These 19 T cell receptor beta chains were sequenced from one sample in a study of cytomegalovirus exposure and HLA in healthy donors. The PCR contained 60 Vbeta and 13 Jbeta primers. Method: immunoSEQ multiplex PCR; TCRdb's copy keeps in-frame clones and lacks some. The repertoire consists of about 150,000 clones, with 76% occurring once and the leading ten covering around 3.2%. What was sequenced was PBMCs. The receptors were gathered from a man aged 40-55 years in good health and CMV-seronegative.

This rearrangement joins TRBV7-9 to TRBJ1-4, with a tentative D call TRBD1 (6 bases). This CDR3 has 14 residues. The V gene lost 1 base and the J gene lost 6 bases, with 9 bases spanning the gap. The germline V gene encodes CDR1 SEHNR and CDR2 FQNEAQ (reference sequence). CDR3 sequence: CASSLGRGDEKLFF. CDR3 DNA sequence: TGTGCCAGCAGCTTAGGCAGGGGTGATGAAAAACTGTTTTTT.

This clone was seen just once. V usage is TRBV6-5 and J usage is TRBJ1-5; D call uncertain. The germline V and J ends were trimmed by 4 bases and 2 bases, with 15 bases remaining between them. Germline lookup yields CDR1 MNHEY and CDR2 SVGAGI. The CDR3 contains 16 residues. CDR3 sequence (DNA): TGTGCCAGCAGTTCTGAACGGACGGAGGGCAATCAGCCCCAGCATTTT. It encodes CASSSERTEGNQPQHF.

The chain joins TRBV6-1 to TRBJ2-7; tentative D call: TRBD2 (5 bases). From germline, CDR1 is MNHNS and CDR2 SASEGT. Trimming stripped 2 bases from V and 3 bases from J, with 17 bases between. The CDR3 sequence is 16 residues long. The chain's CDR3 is CASSEFGGRNLYEQYF. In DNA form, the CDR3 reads TGTGCCAGCAGTGAATTCGGCGGGCGGAACCTCTACGAGCAGTACTTC.

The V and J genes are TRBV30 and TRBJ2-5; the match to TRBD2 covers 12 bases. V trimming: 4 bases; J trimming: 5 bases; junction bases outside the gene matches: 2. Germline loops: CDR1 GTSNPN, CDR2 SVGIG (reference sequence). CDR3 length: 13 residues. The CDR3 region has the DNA TGTGCCTGGACTAGCGGGGGGGCTGAGACCCAGTACTTC. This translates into CAWTSGGAETQYF.

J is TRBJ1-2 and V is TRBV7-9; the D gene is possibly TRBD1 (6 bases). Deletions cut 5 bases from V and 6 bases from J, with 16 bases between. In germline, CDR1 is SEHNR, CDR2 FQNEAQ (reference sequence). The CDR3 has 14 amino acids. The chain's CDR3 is CASSPPGAGDGYTF. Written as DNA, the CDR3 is TGTGCCAGCAGCCCCCCCGGGGCAGGGGATGGCTACACCTTC. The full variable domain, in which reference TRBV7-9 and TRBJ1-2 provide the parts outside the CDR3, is DTGVSQNPRHKITKRGQNVTFRCDPISEHNRLYWYRQTLGQGPEFLTYFQNEAQLEKSRLLSDRFSAERPKGSFSTLEIQRTEQGDSAMYLCASSPPGAGDGYTFGSGTRLTVV.

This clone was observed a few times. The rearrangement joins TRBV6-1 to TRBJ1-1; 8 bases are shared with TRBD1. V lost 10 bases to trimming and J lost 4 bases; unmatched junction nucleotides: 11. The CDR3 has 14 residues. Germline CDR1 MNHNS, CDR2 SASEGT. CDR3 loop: CAIQFTGGGTEAFF. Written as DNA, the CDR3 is TGTGCCATCCAGTTCACAGGGGGGGGCACTGAAGCTTTCTTT.

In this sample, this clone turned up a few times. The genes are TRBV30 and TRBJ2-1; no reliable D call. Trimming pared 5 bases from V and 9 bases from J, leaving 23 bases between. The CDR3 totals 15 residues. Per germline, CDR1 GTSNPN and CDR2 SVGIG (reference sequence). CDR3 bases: TGTGCCTGGGTTGGAGCATTAAAGTCCCGCGGTGAGCAGTTCTTC. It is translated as CAWVGALKSRGEQFF.

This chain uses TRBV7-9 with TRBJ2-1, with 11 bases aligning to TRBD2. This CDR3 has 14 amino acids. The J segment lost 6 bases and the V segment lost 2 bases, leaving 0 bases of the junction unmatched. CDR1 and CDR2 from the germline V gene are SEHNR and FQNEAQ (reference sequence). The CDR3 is CASSLLAGGNEQFF. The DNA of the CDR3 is TGTGCCAGCAGCTTACTAGCGGGGGGCAATGAGCAGTTCTTC.

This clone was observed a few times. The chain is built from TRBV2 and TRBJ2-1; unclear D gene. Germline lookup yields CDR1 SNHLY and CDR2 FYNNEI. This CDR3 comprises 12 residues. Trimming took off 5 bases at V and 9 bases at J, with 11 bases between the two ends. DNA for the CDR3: TGTGCCAGCAGTCCAAGTGCGCGTGAGCAGTTCTTC. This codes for CASSPSAREQFF.

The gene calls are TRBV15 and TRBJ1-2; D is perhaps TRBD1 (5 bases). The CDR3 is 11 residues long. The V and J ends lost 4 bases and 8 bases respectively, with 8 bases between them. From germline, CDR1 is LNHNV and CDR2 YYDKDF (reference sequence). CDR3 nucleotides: TGTGCCACCAGCACAGGGTCAGGCTACACCTTC. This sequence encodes CATSTGSGYTF.

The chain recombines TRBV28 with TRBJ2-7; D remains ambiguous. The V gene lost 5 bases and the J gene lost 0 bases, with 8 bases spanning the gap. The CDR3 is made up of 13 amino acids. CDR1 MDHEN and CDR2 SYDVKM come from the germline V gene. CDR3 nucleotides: TGTGCCAGCAGTATACTGATCTCCTACGAGCAGTACTTC. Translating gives CASSILISYEQYF.

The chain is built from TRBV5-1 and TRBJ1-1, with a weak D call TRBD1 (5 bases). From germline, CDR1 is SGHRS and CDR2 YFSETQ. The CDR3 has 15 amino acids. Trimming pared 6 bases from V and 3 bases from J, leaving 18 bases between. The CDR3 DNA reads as TGCGCCAGCACCCCTCACGGGGGGTCGGACACTGAAGCTTTCTTT. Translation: CASTPHGGSDTEAFF.

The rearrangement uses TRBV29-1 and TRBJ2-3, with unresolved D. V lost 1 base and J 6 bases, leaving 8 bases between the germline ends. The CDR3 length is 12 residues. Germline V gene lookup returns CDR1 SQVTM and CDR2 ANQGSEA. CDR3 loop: CSVEGPGDTQYF. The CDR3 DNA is TGCAGCGTTGAAGGGCCCGGGGATACGCAGTATTTT.

The CDR3 DNA reads TGTGCCAGCAAGCGGACTAGTTATAATGAGCAGTTCTTC. It encodes CASKRTSYNEQFF. This chain joins TRBV2 and TRBJ2-1, with 7 bases that match TRBD2. Trimming took 7 bases from V and 7 from J; bases not matched to a gene: 7. In germline, CDR1 is SNHLY, CDR2 FYNNEI. The CDR3 is made up of 13 amino acids. Supplemented by reference TRBV2 and TRBJ2-1, the full variable domain reads EPEVTQTPSHQVTQMGQEVILRCVPISNHLYFYWYRQILGQKVEFLVSFYNNEISEKSEIFDDQFSVERPDGSNFTLKIRSTKLEDSAMYFCASKRTSYNEQFFGPGTRLTVL.

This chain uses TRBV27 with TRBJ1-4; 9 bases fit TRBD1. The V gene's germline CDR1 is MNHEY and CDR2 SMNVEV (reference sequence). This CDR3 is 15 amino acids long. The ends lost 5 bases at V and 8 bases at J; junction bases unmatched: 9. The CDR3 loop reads CASSRKPGQGEKLFF. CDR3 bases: TGTGCCAGCAGTCGAAAACCGGGACAGGGCGAAAAACTGTTTTTT.

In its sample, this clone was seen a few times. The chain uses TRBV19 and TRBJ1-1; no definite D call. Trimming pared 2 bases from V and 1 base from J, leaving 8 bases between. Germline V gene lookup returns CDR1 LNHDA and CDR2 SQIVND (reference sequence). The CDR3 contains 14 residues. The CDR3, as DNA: TGTGCCAGTAGTATATTTCCATGGAACACTGAAGCTTTCTTT. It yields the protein CASSIFPWNTEAFF.

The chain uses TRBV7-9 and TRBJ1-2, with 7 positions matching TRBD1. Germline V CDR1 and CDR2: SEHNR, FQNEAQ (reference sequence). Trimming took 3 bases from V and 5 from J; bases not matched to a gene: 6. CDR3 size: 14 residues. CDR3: CASSLVGGTYGYTF. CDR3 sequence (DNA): TGTGCCAGCAGCTTGGTAGGGGGCACGTATGGCTACACCTTC. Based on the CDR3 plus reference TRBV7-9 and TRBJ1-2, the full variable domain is DTGVSQNPRHKITKRGQNVTFRCDPISEHNRLYWYRQTLGQGPEFLTYFQNEAQLEKSRLLSDRFSAERPKGSFSTLEIQRTEQGDSAMYLCASSLVGGTYGYTFGSGTRLTVV.

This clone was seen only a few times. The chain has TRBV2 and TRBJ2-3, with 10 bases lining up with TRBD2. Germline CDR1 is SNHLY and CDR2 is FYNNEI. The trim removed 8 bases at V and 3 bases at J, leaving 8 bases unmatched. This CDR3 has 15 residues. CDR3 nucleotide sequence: TGTGCCAGCTCCTGGCAGCGGGGGGGGACAGATACGCAGTATTTT. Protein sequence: CASSWQRGGTDTQYF.

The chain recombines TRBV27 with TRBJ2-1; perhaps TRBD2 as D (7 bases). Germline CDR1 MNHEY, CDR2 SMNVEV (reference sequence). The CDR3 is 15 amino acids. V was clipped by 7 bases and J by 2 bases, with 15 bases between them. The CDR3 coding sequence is TGTGCCAGCACTACGGGGGGCTCGGCCTACAATGAGCAGTTCTTC. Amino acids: CASTTGGSAYNEQFF.